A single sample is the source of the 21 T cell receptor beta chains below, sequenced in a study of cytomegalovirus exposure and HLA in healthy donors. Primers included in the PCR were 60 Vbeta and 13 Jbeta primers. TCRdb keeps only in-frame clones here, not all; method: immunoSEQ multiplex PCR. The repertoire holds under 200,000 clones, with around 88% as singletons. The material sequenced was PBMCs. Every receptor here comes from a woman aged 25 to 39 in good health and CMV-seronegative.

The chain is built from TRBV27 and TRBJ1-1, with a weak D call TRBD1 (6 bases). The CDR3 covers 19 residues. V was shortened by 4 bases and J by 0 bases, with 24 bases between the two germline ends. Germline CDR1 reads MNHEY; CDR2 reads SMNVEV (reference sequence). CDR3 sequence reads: CASSSPQGSLGVLNTEAFF. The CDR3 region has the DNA TGTGCCAGCAGTTCCCCACAGGGCTCCCTCGGAGTCCTGAACACTGAAGCTTTCTTT.

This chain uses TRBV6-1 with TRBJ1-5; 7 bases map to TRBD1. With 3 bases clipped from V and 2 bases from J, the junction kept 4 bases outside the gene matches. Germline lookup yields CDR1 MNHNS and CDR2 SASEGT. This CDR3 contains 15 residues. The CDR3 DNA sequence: TGTGCCAGCAGTGACGGTACAGGGGGCAATCAGCCCCAGCATTTT. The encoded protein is CASSDGTGGNQPQHF.

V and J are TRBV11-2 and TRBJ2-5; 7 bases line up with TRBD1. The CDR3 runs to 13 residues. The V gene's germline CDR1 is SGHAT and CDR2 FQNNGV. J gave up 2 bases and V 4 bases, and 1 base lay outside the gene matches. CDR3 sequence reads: CASSWDRQETQYF. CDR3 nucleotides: TGTGCCAGCAGCTGGGACAGACAAGAGACCCAGTACTTC.

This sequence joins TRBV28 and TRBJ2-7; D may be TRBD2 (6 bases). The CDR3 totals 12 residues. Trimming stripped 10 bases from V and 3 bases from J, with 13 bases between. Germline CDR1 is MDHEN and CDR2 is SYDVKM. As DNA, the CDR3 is TGTGCCACCGGGGGAAAAGGCTACGAGCAGTACTTC. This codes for CATGGKGYEQYF. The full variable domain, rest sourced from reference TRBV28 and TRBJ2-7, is DVKVTQSSRYLVKRTGEKVFLECVQDMDHENMFWYRQDPGLGLRLIYFSYDVKMKEKGDIPEGYSVSREKKERFSLILESASTNQTSMYLCATGGKGYEQYFGPGTRLTVT.

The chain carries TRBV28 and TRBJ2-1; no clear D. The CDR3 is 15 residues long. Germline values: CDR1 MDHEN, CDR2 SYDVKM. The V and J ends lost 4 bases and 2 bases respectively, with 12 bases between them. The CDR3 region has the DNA TGTGCCAGCAGTTACGACACTCTAACCTACAATGAGCAGTTCTTC. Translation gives CASSYDTLTYNEQFF.

CDR3: CASSPRKPETQYF. CDR3 DNA sequence: TGTGCCAGCAGCCCGAGAAAGCCAGAGACCCAGTACTTC. The chain uses TRBV7-9 and TRBJ2-5, with D unclear. The length of the CDR3 is 13 residues. Germline assignment: CDR1 SEHNR and CDR2 FQNEAQ (reference sequence). V dropped 5 bases and J dropped 4 bases, with 11 bases sitting between them.

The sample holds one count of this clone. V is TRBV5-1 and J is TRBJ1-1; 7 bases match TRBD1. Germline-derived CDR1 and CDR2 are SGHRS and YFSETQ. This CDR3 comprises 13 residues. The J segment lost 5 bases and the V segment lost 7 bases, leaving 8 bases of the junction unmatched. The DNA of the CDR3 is TGCGCCAGCGGCCCCAGGGGGAAAACTGAAGCTTTCTTT. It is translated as CASGPRGKTEAFF.

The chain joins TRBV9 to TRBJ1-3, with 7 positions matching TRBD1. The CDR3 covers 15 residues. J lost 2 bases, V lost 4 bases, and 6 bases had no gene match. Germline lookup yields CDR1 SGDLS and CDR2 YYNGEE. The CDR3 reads CASSSTGLTGNTIYF. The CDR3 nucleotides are TGTGCCAGCAGCTCGACAGGGTTAACTGGAAACACCATATATTTT.

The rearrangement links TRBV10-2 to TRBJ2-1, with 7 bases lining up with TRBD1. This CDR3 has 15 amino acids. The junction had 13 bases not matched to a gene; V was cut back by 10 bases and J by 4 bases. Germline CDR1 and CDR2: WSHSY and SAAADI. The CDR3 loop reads CATINTPGQYNEQFF. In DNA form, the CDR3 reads TGCGCCACCATCAATACTCCGGGACAGTACAATGAGCAGTTCTTC.

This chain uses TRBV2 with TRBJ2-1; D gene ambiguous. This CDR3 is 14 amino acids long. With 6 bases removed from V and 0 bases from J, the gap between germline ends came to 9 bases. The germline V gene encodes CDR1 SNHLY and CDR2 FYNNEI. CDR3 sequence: CASRRLSSYNEQFF. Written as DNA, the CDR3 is TGTGCCAGCAGACGACTGAGCTCCTACAATGAGCAGTTCTTC.

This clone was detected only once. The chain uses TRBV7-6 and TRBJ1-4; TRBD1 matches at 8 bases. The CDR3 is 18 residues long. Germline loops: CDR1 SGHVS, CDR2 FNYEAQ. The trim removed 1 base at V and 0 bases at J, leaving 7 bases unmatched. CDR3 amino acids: CASSLGTGWAATNEKLFF. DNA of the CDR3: TGTGCCAGCAGCTTAGGGACAGGGTGGGCTGCAACTAATGAAAAACTGTTTTTT.

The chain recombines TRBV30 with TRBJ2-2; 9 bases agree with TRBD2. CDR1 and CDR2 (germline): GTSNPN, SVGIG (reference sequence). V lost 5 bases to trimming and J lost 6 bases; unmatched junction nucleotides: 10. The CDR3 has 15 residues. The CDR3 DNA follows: TGTGCCTGGGGGGGTAGCGGGAGCGTGGCCGGGGAGCTGTTTTTT. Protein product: CAWGGSGSVAGELFF.

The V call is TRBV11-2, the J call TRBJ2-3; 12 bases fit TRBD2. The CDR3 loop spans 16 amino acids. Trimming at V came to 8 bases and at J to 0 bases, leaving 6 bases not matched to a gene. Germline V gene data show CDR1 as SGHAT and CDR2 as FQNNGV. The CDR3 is CASSRTSGVSTDTQYF. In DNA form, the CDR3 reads TGTGCCAGCTCACGGACTAGCGGGGTTAGCACAGATACGCAGTATTTT.

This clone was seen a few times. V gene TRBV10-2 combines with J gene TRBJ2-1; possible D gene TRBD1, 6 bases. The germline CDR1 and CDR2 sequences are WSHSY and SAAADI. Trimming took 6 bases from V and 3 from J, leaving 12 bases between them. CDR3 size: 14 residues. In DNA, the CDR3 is TGCGCCAGCAGATCACCGGGACACTACAATGAGCAGTTCTTC. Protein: CASRSPGHYNEQFF.

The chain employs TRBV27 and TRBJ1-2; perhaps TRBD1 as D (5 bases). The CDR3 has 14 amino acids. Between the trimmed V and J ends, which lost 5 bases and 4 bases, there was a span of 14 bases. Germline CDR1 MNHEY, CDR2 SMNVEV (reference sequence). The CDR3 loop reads CASSPTGGGYGYTF. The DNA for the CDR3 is TGTGCCAGCAGTCCCACCGGGGGTGGCTATGGCTACACCTTC.

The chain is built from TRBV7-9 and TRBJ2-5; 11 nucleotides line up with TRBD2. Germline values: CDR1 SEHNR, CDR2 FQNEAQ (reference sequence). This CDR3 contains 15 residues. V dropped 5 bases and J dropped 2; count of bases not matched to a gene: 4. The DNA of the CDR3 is TGTGCCAGCAGCACGGGACTAGCGGCACAAGAGACCCAGTACTTC. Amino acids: CASSTGLAAQETQYF.

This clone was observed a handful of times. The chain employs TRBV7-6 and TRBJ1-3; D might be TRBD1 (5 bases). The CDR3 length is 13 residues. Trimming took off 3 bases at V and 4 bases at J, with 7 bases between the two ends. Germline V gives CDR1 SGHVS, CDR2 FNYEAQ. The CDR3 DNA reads TGTGCCAGCAGCTTGGGGCCCGGAAACACCATATATTTT. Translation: CASSLGPGNTIYF. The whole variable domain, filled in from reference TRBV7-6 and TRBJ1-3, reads GAGVSQSPRYKVTKRGQDVALRCDPISGHVSLYWYRQALGQGPEFLTYFNYEAQQDKSGLPNDRFSAERPEGSISTLTIQRTEQRDSAMYRCASSLGPGNTIYFGEGSWLTVV.

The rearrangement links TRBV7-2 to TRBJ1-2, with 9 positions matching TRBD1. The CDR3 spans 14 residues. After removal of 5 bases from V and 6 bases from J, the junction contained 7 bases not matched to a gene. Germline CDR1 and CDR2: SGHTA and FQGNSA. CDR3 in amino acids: CASSTQQGADGYTF. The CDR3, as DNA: TGTGCCAGCAGCACCCAACAGGGGGCGGATGGCTACACCTTC.

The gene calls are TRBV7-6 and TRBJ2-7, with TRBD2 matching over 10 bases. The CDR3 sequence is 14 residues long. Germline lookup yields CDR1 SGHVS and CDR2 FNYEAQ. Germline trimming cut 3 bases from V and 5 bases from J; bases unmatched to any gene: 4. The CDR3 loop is CASSLASGSHEQYF. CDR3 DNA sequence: TGTGCCAGCAGCTTGGCTAGCGGGAGTCACGAGCAGTACTTC.

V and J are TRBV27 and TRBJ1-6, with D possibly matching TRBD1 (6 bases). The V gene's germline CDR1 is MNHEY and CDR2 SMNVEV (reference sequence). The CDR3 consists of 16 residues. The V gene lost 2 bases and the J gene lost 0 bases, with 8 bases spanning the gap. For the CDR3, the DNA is TGTGCCAGCAGTTTAAGGACAGACTCCTATAATTCACCCCTCCACTTT. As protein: CASSLRTDSYNSPLHF.

The CDR3 nucleotides read TGTGCCAGCAGTTACCAGGGGGCAACGGGCAATGAGCAGTTCTTC. It translates to CASSYQGATGNEQFF. V usage is TRBV6-5 and J usage is TRBJ2-1, with TRBD1 matching 8 bases. The germline V gene encodes CDR1 MNHEY and CDR2 SVGAGI. The junction had 6 bases not matched to a gene; V was cut back by 2 bases and J by 6 bases. The CDR3 sequence is 15 residues long.